This T cell receptor (beta chain) was profiled in a study of shared clonotypes between healthy human individuals. Findings and caveats of the study: Some naive CD4 clonotypes, around 5%, turned up in common across several donors.

Measured with immunoSEQ multiplex PCR; TCRdb has only the in-frame clones, and not every one. The sample yields 2 million to 2.5 million clones, 95% seen once. The CDR3 sequence is 14 residues long. Germline V lookup: CDR1 MNHNY, CDR2 SVGAGI (reference sequence). V was cut by 0 bases and J by 16 bases, with 18 bases left in between. As concerns this clone: What it binds is not known.

This TCR was sampled from a man younger than 30 in good health. This chain uses TRBV6-6 with TRBJ1-4, with a possible D match to TRBD1 (6 bases). Sequenced material: naive CD4+ T cells sorted from blood. The sample's subset: CD45RA+ positively selected. The CDR3 loop reads CASSYSTGLRSEFF. The CDR3 DNA is TGTGCCAGCAGTTACTCTACAGGGTTAAGGTCGGAGTTTTTT.